A single sample gave rise to the 30 T cell receptor beta chains below, sequenced in a study of blood T cell repertoires in COVID-19. Here immunoSEQ multiplex PCR was the method, and the copy in TCRdb shows in-frame clones only, minus some. The sample shows 250,000 to 400,000 clones, 85% to 90% of them seen only once. Sequences were obtained from peripheral blood. These receptors came from a woman between 25 and 40 years old with COVID-19, enrolled during active disease.

The chain couples TRBV28 to TRBJ1-6, with TRBD1 as a possible D gene (5 bases). The germline V gene has CDR1 MDHEN and CDR2 SYDVKM. The CDR3 length is 14 residues. Trimming took off 5 bases at V and 3 bases at J, with 8 bases between the two ends. The DNA for the CDR3 is TGTGCCAGCAGTACAGGATTCTATAATTCACCCCTCCACTTT. This gives the protein CASSTGFYNSPLHF.

The chain carries TRBV7-8 and TRBJ2-2, with TRBD2 identical over 7 bases. Germline CDR1 SGHVS, CDR2 FQNEAQ. This CDR3 is built from 13 residues. The ends lost 10 bases at V and 4 bases at J; junction bases unmatched: 6. The CDR3 reads CATGASGTGELFF. The CDR3 nucleotides are TGTGCCACCGGGGCTAGCGGCACCGGGGAGCTGTTTTTT. Combining the CDR3 with reference TRBV7-8 and TRBJ2-2 gives the whole variable domain GAGVSQSPRYKVAKRGQDVALRCDPISGHVSLFWYQQALGQGPEFLTYFQNEAQLDKSGLPSDRFFAERPEGSVSTLKIQRTQQEDSAVYLCATGASGTGELFFGEGSRLTVL.

The J gene is TRBJ2-1, the V gene TRBV28; D uncertain. The CDR3 extends over 11 amino acids. Germline-derived CDR1 and CDR2 are MDHEN and SYDVKM. V dropped 6 bases and J dropped 7 bases, with 7 bases sitting between them. The CDR3 region has the DNA TGTGCCAGCAGGTATAAAAATGAGCAGTTCTTC. Encoded protein: CASRYKNEQFF.

The chain carries TRBV5-4 and TRBJ2-5, with D possibly being TRBD2 (6 bases). The CDR3 contains 15 residues. With 3 bases removed from V and 5 bases from J, the gap between germline ends came to 17 bases. The germline gives CDR1 SGHNT, CDR2 YYREEE (reference sequence). CDR3 nucleotide sequence: TGTGCCAGCAGCTGGGGGAGCCAGGCGGGGGAGACCCAGTACTTC. This translates into CASSWGSQAGETQYF.

The chain recombines TRBV30 with TRBJ2-1; D is perhaps TRBD2 (5 bases). This CDR3 is 13 amino acids long. Germline V gives CDR1 GTSNPN, CDR2 SVGIG (reference sequence). Trimming cost V 0 bases and J 7 bases, with 10 bases left between them. Here the CDR3 reads CAWSVEGRNEQFF. In nucleotides, the CDR3 is TGTGCCTGGAGTGTAGAGGGAAGGAATGAGCAGTTCTTC.

The rearrangement links TRBV10-3 to TRBJ2-7; 8 positions agree with TRBD1. The CDR3 covers 14 residues. CDR1 and CDR2 (germline): ENHRY, SYGVKD. The ends lost 3 bases at V and 5 bases at J; junction bases unmatched: 6. The CDR3, as DNA: TGTGCCATCAGTGACGGGACAGGTCTCGACGAGCAGTACTTC. This gives the protein CAISDGTGLDEQYF.

This clone was seen only once. The chain joins TRBV9 to TRBJ1-4; the match to TRBD1 covers 7 bases. The V and J ends lost 4 bases and 7 bases, in that order; junction bases with no gene match: 7. This CDR3 is built from 14 residues. From germline, CDR1 is SGDLS and CDR2 YYNGEE. CDR3 coding DNA: TGTGCCAGCAGCCCGACAGGGTGGAGTGAAAAACTGTTTTTT. Protein sequence: CASSPTGWSEKLFF.

V is TRBV4-1 and J is TRBJ1-1; weak D call: TRBD1 (5 bases). Trimming removed 4 bases at V and 2 bases at J, with 8 bases between. CDR1 is MGHRA, CDR2 YSYEKL, per germline. This CDR3 is 13 amino acids long. CDR3 bases: TGCGCCAGCAGCCTCAGGGCTAACACTGAAGCTTTCTTT. Encoded protein: CASSLRANTEAFF.

The CDR3 sequence is CASCGTALYNEQFF. CDR3 bases: TGTGCCAGCTGTGGGACAGCTCTCTACAATGAGCAGTTCTTC. This chain joins TRBV27 and TRBJ2-1; the match to TRBD1 covers 7 bases. The junction had 7 bases not matched to a gene; V was cut back by 8 bases and J by 3 bases. Germline CDR1 reads MNHEY; CDR2 reads SMNVEV (reference sequence). This CDR3 has 14 amino acids.

J is TRBJ1-1 and V is TRBV15, with D hard to call. This CDR3 has 15 amino acids. V lost 0 bases and J 1 base, leaving 9 bases between the germline ends. CDR1 is LNHNV and CDR2 is YYDKDF in the germline V gene (reference sequence). CDR3 nucleotides: TGTGCCACCAGCAGAGATCCGGTAAAGAACACTGAAGCTTTCTTT. As protein: CATSRDPVKNTEAFF. Variable domain in full (rest from reference TRBV15 and TRBJ1-1): DAMVIQNPRYQVTQFGKPVTLSCSQTLNHNVMYWYQQKSSQAPKLLFHYYDKDFNNEADTPDNFQSRRPNTSFCFLDIRSPGLGDTAMYLCATSRDPVKNTEAFFGQGTRLTVV.

The chain is built from TRBV5-4 and TRBJ1-2; D is possibly TRBD1 (5 bases). The germline V and J ends were trimmed by 1 base and 8 bases, with 12 bases remaining between them. Germline CDR1 SGHNT, CDR2 YYREEE (reference sequence). This CDR3 has 13 amino acids. In nucleotides, the CDR3 is TGTGCCAGCAGCTTGCCGATGGGGCCCGGCTACACCTTC. It specifies CASSLPMGPGYTF.

V is TRBV7-7 and J is TRBJ2-1, with D perhaps matching TRBD2 (5 bases). Trimming stripped 2 bases from V and 6 bases from J, with 20 bases between. Germline V gene lookup returns CDR1 SSHAT and CDR2 FNYEAQ (reference sequence). The CDR3 loop spans 17 amino acids. The CDR3 bases are TGTGCCAGCAGCTTAAAAGCTGGCGCCGAACGGGGCAATGAGCAGTTCTTC. It is translated as CASSLKAGAERGNEQFF.

This sequence joins TRBV3-1 (or the pseudogene TRBV3-2) and TRBJ2-7; D perhaps matches TRBD1 (6 bases). This CDR3 spans 14 amino acids. Trimming took off 2 bases at V and 3 bases at J, with 11 bases between the two ends. CDR1 is LGHDT, CDR2 YNNKEL, per germline (reference sequence). Here the CDR3 reads CASSQKQGSYEQYF. DNA for the CDR3: TGTGCCAGCAGCCAAAAACAGGGTAGCTACGAGCAGTACTTC.

The gene calls are TRBV6-1 and TRBJ2-4; D remains unclear. V shed 3 bases and J shed 1 base, with 7 bases lying between them. Germline CDR1 MNHNS, CDR2 SASEGT. This CDR3 contains 14 residues. The CDR3 region is CASSDQVAKNIQYF. CDR3 nucleotide sequence: TGTGCCAGCAGTGATCAGGTGGCCAAAAACATTCAGTACTTC.

This clone occurred a few times. This chain uses TRBV11-2 with TRBJ1-3; no definite D call. The length of the CDR3 is 14 residues. V was cut by 3 bases and J by 8 bases, with 14 bases left in between. Germline V gene lookup returns CDR1 SGHAT and CDR2 FQNNGV. This chain's CDR3 is CASSLVIRGDTIYF. DNA for the CDR3: TGTGCCAGCAGCTTGGTGATCCGGGGAGACACCATATATTTT.

The chain combines TRBV11-2 with TRBJ1-4; D is undetermined. The germline V gene encodes CDR1 SGHAT and CDR2 FQNNGV. The CDR3 is made up of 15 amino acids. Deletions cut 4 bases from V and 2 bases from J, with 11 bases between. Here the CDR3 DNA reads TGTGCCAGCAGCTCCCCCCGGGGTACTAATGAAAAACTGTTTTTT. This gives the protein CASSSPRGTNEKLFF.

This rearrangement joins TRBV2 to TRBJ2-3, with a tentative D call TRBD1 (5 bases). Germline CDR1 SNHLY, CDR2 FYNNEI. The CDR3 is made up of 15 amino acids. V was shortened by 2 bases and J by 7 bases, with 16 bases between the two germline ends. The CDR3 loop is CASSERGQALHTQYF. For the CDR3, the DNA is TGTGCCAGCAGTGAAAGGGGTCAGGCTCTGCATACGCAGTATTTT.

The rearrangement uses TRBV11-2 and TRBJ1-6; no definite D call. Germline CDR1 reads SGHAT; CDR2 reads FQNNGV. Trimming took off 5 bases at V and 8 bases at J, with 10 bases between the two ends. This CDR3 contains 13 residues. The chain's CDR3 is CASSISGYSPLHF. CDR3 coding DNA: TGTGCCAGCAGCATCTCAGGTTATTCACCCCTCCACTTT.

The V call is TRBV5-1, the J call TRBJ1-1; 7 bases match TRBD1. The junction had 13 bases not matched to a gene; V was cut back by 1 base and J by 7 bases. Germline CDR1 is SGHRS and CDR2 is YFSETQ. The CDR3 has 16 amino acids. CDR3 sequence: CASSLSFGQVKGEAFF. CDR3 nucleotides: TGCGCCAGCAGCTTGTCCTTTGGACAGGTAAAGGGTGAAGCTTTCTTT.

The genes are TRBV30 and TRBJ1-1; no reliable D call. There are 12 residues in the CDR3. Germline lookup yields CDR1 GTSNPN and CDR2 SVGIG (reference sequence). Trimming cost V 7 bases and J 3 bases, with 12 bases left between them. The CDR3: CALQPRYTEAFF. The CDR3 nucleotides read TGTGCCTTACAACCACGTTACACTGAAGCTTTCTTT. The full variable domain, rest sourced from reference TRBV30 and TRBJ1-1, is SQTIHQWPATLVQPVGSPLSLECTVEGTSNPNLYWYRQAAGRGLQLLFYSVGIGQISSEVPQNLSASRPQDRQFILSSKKLLLSDSGFYLCALQPRYTEAFFGQGTRLTVV.

The chain is built from TRBV28 and TRBJ1-3; D perhaps matches TRBD1 (6 bases). V was cut by 3 bases and J by 0 bases, with 12 bases left in between. The CDR3 runs 16 residues. Per germline, CDR1 MDHEN and CDR2 SYDVKM. CDR3 DNA: TGTGCCAGCAGTTTGGCAACAGGGCACTCTGGAAACACCATATATTTT. This encodes CASSLATGHSGNTIYF.

The gene calls are TRBV6-6 and TRBJ1-1; 10 nucleotides match TRBD1. Germline CDR1 MNHNY, CDR2 SVGAGI (reference sequence). Losses at the gene ends were 5 bases for V and 1 base for J; bases not matched to a gene: 13. The CDR3 has 18 amino acids. The DNA for the CDR3 is TGTGCCAGCAGTCCCAGGGACAGGGGACCTGGTACGAACACTGAAGCTTTCTTT. It is translated as CASSPRDRGPGTNTEAFF.

The genes are TRBV5-6 and TRBJ2-5; D might be TRBD2 (6 bases). CDR3 length: 16 amino acids. V lost 2 bases and J 4 bases, leaving 18 bases between the germline ends. The germline gives CDR1 SGHDT, CDR2 YYEEEE. The CDR3 region is CASSFRLGGVPETQYF. The CDR3 region has the DNA TGTGCCAGCAGCTTTCGCTTGGGGGGAGTACCAGAGACCCAGTACTTC.

J is TRBJ1-3 and V is TRBV5-1, with unresolved D. Trimming took 6 bases from V and 0 from J, leaving 10 bases between them. Germline CDR1 and CDR2: SGHRS and YFSETQ. This CDR3 comprises 14 residues. CDR3 amino acids: CASKEMSSGNTIYF. DNA for the CDR3: TGCGCCAGCAAAGAAATGAGCTCTGGAAACACCATATATTTT.

This chain uses TRBV5-4 with TRBJ2-7; TRBD2 matches at 8 bases. This CDR3 has 14 residues. V shed 3 bases and J 3 bases; nucleotides not matched to a gene: 5. The germline V gene encodes CDR1 SGHNT and CDR2 YYREEE (reference sequence). In DNA form, the CDR3 reads TGTGCCAGCAGCTATTCGGGACTAGACTACGAGCAGTACTTC. It translates to CASSYSGLDYEQYF.

The chain carries TRBV19 and TRBJ1-1; unclear D gene. Trimming left V 5 bases short and J 6 bases short, with 16 bases between. The germline V gene encodes CDR1 LNHDA and CDR2 SQIVND (reference sequence). The CDR3 loop spans 14 amino acids. The DNA of the CDR3 is TGTGCCAGTAGTCGGTCCCTGACCGGAGCTGAAGCTTTCTTT. Amino acids: CASSRSLTGAEAFF.

The chain links TRBV10-2 to TRBJ1-4, with no clear D. The CDR3 length is 16 residues. Germline lookup yields CDR1 WSHSY and CDR2 SAAADI. The ends were cut back, 2 bases at V and 5 bases at J, with 15 bases in the middle. As DNA, the CDR3 is TGCGCCAGCAGTGAGGAGGGTCGCCCTATGAATGAAAAACTGTTTTTT. Translating gives CASSEEGRPMNEKLFF.

The chain couples TRBV6-6 to TRBJ1-1; D perhaps matches TRBD1 (5 bases). Germline-derived CDR1 and CDR2 are MNHNY and SVGAGI (reference sequence). The CDR3 covers 13 residues. The V end lost 8 bases, the J end lost 2 bases, and 12 bases lay between the germline ends. The CDR3 DNA sequence: TGTGCCAGCGACAGCAACCAAAACACTGAAGCTTTCTTT. Translated, it gives CASDSNQNTEAFF.

Concerning this clone itself: One junction end does not reproduce the germline sequence, and a read error may be involved. CDR3 nucleotides: TGTGCCAGCAGCCTAGCCCGACAGTTCTCCGGCTCCGAGCAGTACTTC. Protein sequence: CASSLARQFSGSEQYF. The chain has TRBV7-8 and TRBJ2-7, with D possibly called TRBD1 or TRBD2 (5 bases each). There are 16 residues in the CDR3. Per the germline V gene, CDR1 is SGHVS and CDR2 is FQNEAQ.

V gene TRBV9 combines with J gene TRBJ2-1, with a weak D call TRBD1 (7 bases). The germline V and J ends were trimmed by 4 bases and 7 bases, with 21 bases remaining between them. This CDR3 spans 16 amino acids. Germline V gives CDR1 SGDLS, CDR2 YYNGEE. CDR3 amino acids: CASSPSEGAGMNEQFF. The CDR3 DNA reads as TGTGCCAGCAGCCCATCCGAGGGGGCGGGAATGAATGAGCAGTTCTTC.